These T cell receptor beta chains were read from a single sample in a study of monozygotic twins with inflammatory bowel disease. With the 5' RACE reads reprocessed, TCRdb shows one record per CDR3 protein and no DNA. The sample's table shows under 200,000 distinct CDR3 sequences. The sample was blood. These receptors all come from a human donor with ulcerative colitis or Crohn's disease, or a healthy co-twin of an affected twin (not recorded which). CDR3s include the opening cysteine and the closing phenylalanine or tryptophan.

j_call: TRBJ1-5
v_call: TRBV7-2
cdr3_aa: CASSLEEFNQPQHF

j_call: TRBJ2-2
v_call: TRBV7-2
cdr3_aa: CASSLGGGGTGELFF

j_call: TRBJ2-3
v_call: TRBV7-8
cdr3_aa: CASGPREGDTQYF

j_call: TRBJ2-5
v_call: TRBV7-2
cdr3_aa: CASSRWAETQYF

j_call: TRBJ2-3
v_call: TRBV28
cdr3_aa: CASSLWRGTDTQYF

j_call: TRBJ1-2
v_call: TRBV12-3/TRBV12-4
cdr3_aa: CASSLNSADYGYTF

j_call: TRBJ2-1
v_call: TRBV5-1
cdr3_aa: CASSPGQGARSSYNEQFF

j_call: TRBJ1-4
v_call: TRBV5-1
cdr3_aa: CASSLEGQGHEKLFF

j_call: TRBJ2-3
v_call: TRBV20-1
cdr3_aa: CSAVLAGGGGDTQYF

j_call: TRBJ2-7
v_call: TRBV7-6
cdr3_aa: CASSYLQGDNEDEQYF

j_call: TRBJ2-5
v_call: TRBV7-9
cdr3_aa: CASSFSGLETQYF

j_call: TRBJ1-1
v_call: TRBV6-5
cdr3_aa: CASSYRRGAMNTEAFF

j_call: TRBJ1-4
v_call: TRBV11-2
cdr3_aa: CASGEGRNEKLFF

j_call: TRBJ2-7
v_call: TRBV18
cdr3_aa: CASSGQATSYEQYF

j_call: TRBJ2-7
v_call: TRBV30
cdr3_aa: CAWSVQGEQYF

j_call: TRBJ2-5
v_call: TRBV2
cdr3_aa: CASSVGTNQETQYF

j_call: TRBJ1-1
v_call: TRBV10-3
cdr3_aa: CAISSRALNTEAFF